This T cell receptor beta chain emerged from a study of cytomegalovirus exposure and HLA in healthy donors. Turning to the study itself: Most donors, approximately 82% of a few hundred genotyped, fell in the Caucasian-associated ancestry cluster. Notes on the study in general: Diagnosis of cytomegalovirus status made by the classifier reportedly showed high specificity and sensitivity. Reports indicate that TCR beta sequences accurately predicted the HLA-A and HLA-B alleles of most subjects. Earlier analysis yielded a pattern in which most TCR beta V segments were productive about 87% or about 30% of the time.

Between the trimmed V and J ends, which lost 8 bases and 6 bases, there was a span of 23 bases. CDR1 is SGHNT, CDR2 YENEEA, per germline. The CDR3 has 15 residues. Comments on this clone: Its antigen is unidentified.

Primers: 60 Vbeta forward and 13 Jbeta reverse. Clones were read by immunoSEQ multiplex PCR, and TCRdb kept only the in-frame ones, dropping some. The repertoire consists of under 140,000 clones, with about 80% occurring once and the leading ten covering under 3%. This chain joins TRBV11-3 and TRBJ2-7, with D tentatively TRBD2 (7 bases). Sequencing was performed on PBMCs. The TCR originated in a woman aged 55-69 years in good health and CMV-seropositive. CDR3 region: CASAPGGQAHSEQYF. Here the CDR3 DNA reads TGTGCCAGCGCACCCGGGGGGCAGGCGCACTCCGAGCAGTACTTC. Based on the CDR3 plus reference TRBV11-3 and TRBJ2-7, the full variable domain is EAGVVQSPRYKIIEKKQPVAFWCNPISGHNTLYWYLQNLGQGPELLIRYENEEAVDDSQLPKDRFSAERLKGVDSTLKIQPAELGDSAVYLCASAPGGQAHSEQYFGPGTRLTVT.